Shown below are 19 T cell receptor beta chains from a single sample sequenced in a study of technical replicates of blood from four donors. TCRdb's copy holds only in-frame clones and misses some; the assay was immunoSEQ multiplex PCR. The sample includes 60,000 to 95,000 clones, roughly nine tenths of them seen just once. The sample consisted of T cells isolated from PBMCs. All receptors come from a human donor in good health. Some clones in this sample may be carry-over from other donors' samples.

This chain connects TRBV7-9 to TRBJ2-7; 10 bases align to TRBD2. CDR3 length: 16 residues. V gave up 5 bases and J gave up 3 bases; unmatched junction bases: 10. Germline CDR1 reads SEHNR; CDR2 reads FQNEAQ (reference sequence). CDR3 region: CASSPETSGANYEQYF. CDR3 in DNA: TGTGCCAGCAGCCCTGAAACTAGCGGGGCTAACTACGAGCAGTACTTC.

The chain employs TRBV5-1 and TRBJ1-1, with a tentative D call TRBD1 (6 bases). Looked up from germline, CDR1 is SGHRS and CDR2 is YFSETQ. The V gene lost 2 bases and the J gene lost 2 bases, with 10 bases spanning the gap. The CDR3 has 14 amino acids. The DNA of the CDR3 is TGCGCCAGCAGCTTTGGGGGCGTTAACACTGAAGCTTTCTTT. As protein: CASSFGGVNTEAFF.

This clone came up once. This chain links TRBV27 with TRBJ2-2, with 8 bases aligning to TRBD2. The CDR3 contains 15 residues. The J segment lost 6 bases and the V segment lost 1 base, leaving 4 bases of the junction unmatched. Per the germline V gene, CDR1 is MNHEY and CDR2 is SMNVEV (reference sequence). The CDR3 spells CASSLFLREAGELFF. The CDR3 coding sequence is TGTGCCAGCAGTTTATTTTTGCGGGAGGCCGGGGAGCTGTTTTTT.

Here the CDR3 reads CATSRSGQALNEKLFF. CDR3 nucleotides: TGTGCCACCAGCCGATCGGGACAGGCCCTTAATGAAAAACTGTTTTTT. J is TRBJ1-4 and V is TRBV15; TRBD1 agrees at 8 bases. This CDR3 is 16 amino acids long. Germline CDR1 is LNHNV and CDR2 is YYDKDF (reference sequence). The V and J ends lost 5 bases and 4 bases, in that order; junction bases with no gene match: 9.

V gene TRBV5-4 combines with J gene TRBJ1-2; 7 nucleotides align to TRBD1. The CDR3 extends over 12 amino acids. Trimming at V came to 4 bases and at J to 4 bases, leaving 1 base not matched to a gene. CDR1 is SGHNT and CDR2 is YYREEE in the germline V gene (reference sequence). CDR3 DNA sequence: TGTGCCAGCAGCCGGGACAGCTATGGCTACACCTTC. Its protein is CASSRDSYGYTF.

The genes are TRBV28 and TRBJ2-7; 7 positions agree with TRBD2. J lost 7 bases, V lost 8 bases, and 11 bases had no gene match. Germline V gene lookup returns CDR1 MDHEN and CDR2 SYDVKM. The CDR3 has 13 amino acids. The CDR3 DNA reads TGTGCCAGCTGGGAGCGGGAATCGGGAGAGCAGTACTTC. Its translation is CASWERESGEQYF.

The rearrangement links TRBV7-3 to TRBJ2-1, with D possibly being TRBD1 (5 bases). Germline CDR1 reads SGHTA; CDR2 reads FQGTGA. This CDR3 region has 15 residues. Trimming removed 3 bases from V and 0 bases from J, with 9 bases in between. The DNA of the CDR3 is TGTGCCAGCAGCTTGTCAGGGAACTCCTACAATGAGCAGTTCTTC. Its protein product is CASSLSGNSYNEQFF.

This chain joins TRBV19 and TRBJ1-1; D might be TRBD1 (5 bases). Germline CDR1 is LNHDA and CDR2 is SQIVND (reference sequence). V was trimmed by 4 bases and J by 1 base, leaving 16 bases between them. This CDR3 spans 16 amino acids. CDR3 nucleotide sequence: TGTGCCAGTAGTAATCACTTGGGGCTCGAGAACACTGAAGCTTTCTTT. It specifies CASSNHLGLENTEAFF. Using reference TRBV19 and TRBJ1-1 for the parts outside the CDR3, the full variable domain is DGGITQSPKYLFRKEGQNVTLSCEQNLNHDAMYWYRQDPGQGLRLIYYSQIVNDFQKGDIAEGYSVSREKKESFPLTVTSAQKNPTAFYLCASSNHLGLENTEAFFGQGTRLTVV.

This sequence joins TRBV6-5 and TRBJ2-5; perhaps TRBD2 as D (6 bases). V was trimmed by 4 bases and J by 5 bases, leaving 17 bases between them. Germline V gives CDR1 MNHEY, CDR2 SVGAGI. The CDR3 is 15 amino acids. CDR3 protein: CASSSGEDRGETQYF. Here the CDR3 DNA reads TGTGCCAGCAGTTCCGGGGAGGACCGAGGGGAGACCCAGTACTTC.

This clone was seen a handful of times. The chain combines TRBV2 with TRBJ1-5, with unresolved D. The CDR3 length is 17 residues. Germline CDR1 SNHLY, CDR2 FYNNEI. Trimming removed 6 bases from V and 7 bases from J, with 25 bases in between. The CDR3 region is CASRRTLDGLTGQPQHF. The CDR3 DNA reads TGTGCCAGCAGAAGAACTTTAGATGGCCTGACGGGACAGCCCCAGCATTTT.

This rearrangement joins TRBV30 to TRBJ1-1; possible D gene TRBD1, 5 bases. The CDR3 runs to 13 residues. The germline gives CDR1 GTSNPN, CDR2 SVGIG (reference sequence). Trimming took 2 bases from V and 10 from J, leaving 17 bases between them. The CDR3 protein is CAWSMDTAARAFF. CDR3 bases: TGTGCCTGGAGTATGGACACTGCGGCCCGAGCTTTCTTT.

The chain employs TRBV28 and TRBJ2-1; perhaps TRBD1 as D (6 bases). The length of the CDR3 is 13 residues. The ends were cut back, 6 bases at V and 4 bases at J, with 10 bases in the middle. Germline lookup yields CDR1 MDHEN and CDR2 SYDVKM. The CDR3 sequence: CASRTDSYNEQFF. In nucleotides, the CDR3 is TGTGCCAGCAGGACGGACAGTTACAATGAGCAGTTCTTC.

This clone was recorded only once. The chain has TRBV19 and TRBJ2-2; 11 bases match TRBD2. With 3 bases clipped from V and 4 bases from J, the junction kept 7 bases outside the gene matches. This CDR3 has 17 amino acids. Germline values: CDR1 LNHDA, CDR2 SQIVND (reference sequence). The CDR3, as DNA: TGTGCCAGTAGTATTACTAGCGGGAGCATCGTCACCGGGGAGCTGTTTTTT. This codes for CASSITSGSIVTGELFF.

Only a few counts were recorded for this clone. The rearrangement joins TRBV13 to TRBJ2-5, with 13 bases identical to TRBD2. The germline V gene has CDR1 PRHDT and CDR2 FYEKMQ (reference sequence). This CDR3 contains 20 residues. V lost 2 bases to trimming and J lost 6 bases; unmatched junction nucleotides: 18. The CDR3 is CASSLRWELRATSGRQTQYF. The CDR3 DNA reads as TGTGCCAGCAGCTTACGGTGGGAGCTCCGGGCGACTAGCGGGAGGCAGACCCAGTACTTC.

The V call is TRBV27, the J call TRBJ2-1, with 7 bases aligning to TRBD2. Germline V lookup: CDR1 MNHEY, CDR2 SMNVEV (reference sequence). The CDR3 is 14 residues long. With V trimmed by 3 bases and J by 4 bases, 3 bases remained unmatched. The CDR3 DNA sequence: TGTGCCAGCAGTTTTATGCGGGAGTACAATGAGCAGTTCTTC. Translation: CASSFMREYNEQFF.

This clone was picked up one time. The chain uses TRBV4-2 and TRBJ1-4; 7 nucleotides agree with TRBD1. V was clipped by 0 bases and J by 7 bases; unmatched bases: 2. Germline-derived CDR1 and CDR2 are LGHNA and YNFKEQ. This CDR3 is built from 14 residues. Here the CDR3 DNA reads TGTGCCAGCAGCCAAGAAGGGGGCGCTGAAAAACTGTTTTTT. Its translation is CASSQEGGAEKLFF.

The chain carries TRBV18 and TRBJ2-7; D is possibly TRBD2 (5 bases). This CDR3 contains 18 residues. Germline CDR1 and CDR2: KGHSH and LQKENI. Trimming removed 6 bases from V and 4 bases from J, with 28 bases in between. The CDR3 DNA follows: TGTGCCAGCTCTAGAAAGGACGGGAAATTTACCCTTAATTACGAGCAGTACTTC. It codes for CASSRKDGKFTLNYEQYF.

This chain connects TRBV6-1 to TRBJ1-3; unclear D gene. The V and J ends lost 7 bases and 0 bases respectively, with 7 bases between them. CDR3 length: 13 residues. Germline assignment: CDR1 MNHNS and CDR2 SASEGT. CDR3: CASMLDSGNTIYF. The CDR3 DNA reads as TGTGCCAGCATGTTAGACTCTGGAAACACCATATATTTT.

The chain joins TRBV11-2 to TRBJ2-7; D not certain. Per germline, CDR1 SGHAT and CDR2 FQNNGV. V was pared by 1 base and J by 4 bases, with 2 bases between. The CDR3 spans 11 residues. CDR3 nucleotide sequence: TGTGCCAGCAGCTTAGTATACGAGCAGTACTTC. Its translation: CASSLVYEQYF.